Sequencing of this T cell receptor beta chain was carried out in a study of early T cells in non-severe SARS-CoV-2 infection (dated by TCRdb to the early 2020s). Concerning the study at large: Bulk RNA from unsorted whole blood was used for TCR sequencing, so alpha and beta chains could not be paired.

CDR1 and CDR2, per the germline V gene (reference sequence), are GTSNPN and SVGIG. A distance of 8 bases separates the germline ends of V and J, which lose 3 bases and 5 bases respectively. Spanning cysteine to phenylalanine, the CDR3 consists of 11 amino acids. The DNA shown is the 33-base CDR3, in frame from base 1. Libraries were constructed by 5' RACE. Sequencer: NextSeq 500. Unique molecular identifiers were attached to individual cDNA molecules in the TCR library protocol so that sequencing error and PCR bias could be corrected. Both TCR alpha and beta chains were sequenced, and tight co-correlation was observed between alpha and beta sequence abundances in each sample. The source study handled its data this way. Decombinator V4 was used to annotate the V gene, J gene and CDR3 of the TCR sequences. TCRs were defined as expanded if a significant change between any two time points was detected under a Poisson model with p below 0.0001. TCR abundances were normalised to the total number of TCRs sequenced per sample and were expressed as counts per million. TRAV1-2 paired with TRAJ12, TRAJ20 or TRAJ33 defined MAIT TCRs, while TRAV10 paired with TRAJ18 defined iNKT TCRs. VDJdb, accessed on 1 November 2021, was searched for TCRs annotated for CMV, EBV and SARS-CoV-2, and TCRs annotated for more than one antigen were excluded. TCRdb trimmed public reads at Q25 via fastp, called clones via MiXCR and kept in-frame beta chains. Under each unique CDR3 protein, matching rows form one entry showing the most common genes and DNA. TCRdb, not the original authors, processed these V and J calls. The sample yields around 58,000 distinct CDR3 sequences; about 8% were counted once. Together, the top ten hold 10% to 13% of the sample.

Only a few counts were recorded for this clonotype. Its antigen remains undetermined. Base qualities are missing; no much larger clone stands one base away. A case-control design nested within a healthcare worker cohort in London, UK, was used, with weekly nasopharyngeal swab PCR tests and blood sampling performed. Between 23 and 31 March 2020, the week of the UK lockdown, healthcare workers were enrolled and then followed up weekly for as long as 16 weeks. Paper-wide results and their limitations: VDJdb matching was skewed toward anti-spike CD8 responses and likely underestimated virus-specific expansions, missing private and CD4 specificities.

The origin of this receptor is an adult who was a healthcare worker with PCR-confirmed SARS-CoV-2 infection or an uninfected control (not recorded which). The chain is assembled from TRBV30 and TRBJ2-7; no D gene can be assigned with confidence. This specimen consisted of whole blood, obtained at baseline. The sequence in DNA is TGTGCCTGGAGCTCGACGGACGAGCAGTACTTC. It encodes CAWSSTDEQYF.